Included here is one TCR beta chain sequence, with context. The antigen is undetermined. Treatment given: some 20 received Ad26.COV2.S at low or high dose, single or two shots; 5 received placebo; per-sample allocation not given. The study sampled participants on day 63 after the first vaccine or placebo injection. Vaccination used an Ad26 vector expressing Wuhan-strain SARS-CoV-2 spike. Using immunoSEQ multiplex PCR, the repertoire was profiled, and TCRdb retains in-frame clones only, with some absent. The table lists hundreds of thousands of clones, 80% to 90% of them singletons. These data originate in a study of Ad26.COV2.S vaccination and SARS-CoV-2 variants. The overall study: The donor was enrolled in the Ad26.COV2.S arm of the COV1001 trial. Once, or twice with 56 days between doses, Ad26.COV2.S was given intramuscularly. Broader study findings: The TCR-based breadth and depth measures might underestimate overall T cell responses.

The sequences come from peripheral blood, collected in a trial of Ad26.COV2.S vaccine versus placebo. This TCR derives from a person aged 18 to 59 who received the Ad26.COV2.S COVID-19 vaccine or a placebo.

This CDR3 is CASSLTYRDPGQPQHF. The DNA for the CDR3 is TGTGCCAGCAGTCTTACCTACAGGGATCCGGGTCAGCCCCAGCATTTT. The chain combines TRBV4-2 with TRBJ1-5, with D possibly TRBD1 on 6 matching bases. The germline CDR1 and CDR2 sequences are LGHNA and YNFKEQ. V gave up 6 bases and J gave up 6 bases, with 21 bases separating them. This CDR3 contains 16 residues.